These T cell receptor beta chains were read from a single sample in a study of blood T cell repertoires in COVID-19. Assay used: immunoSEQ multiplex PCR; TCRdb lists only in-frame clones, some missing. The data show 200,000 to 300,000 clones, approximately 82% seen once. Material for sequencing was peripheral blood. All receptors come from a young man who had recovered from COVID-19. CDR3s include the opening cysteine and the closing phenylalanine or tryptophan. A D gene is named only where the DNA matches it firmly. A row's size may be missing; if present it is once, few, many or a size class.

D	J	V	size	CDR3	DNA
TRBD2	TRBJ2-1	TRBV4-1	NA	CASSQGAAGGEYNEQFF	TGCGCCAGCAGCCAAGGAGCTGCGGGGGGGGAATACAATGAGCAGTTCTTC
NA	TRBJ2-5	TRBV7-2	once	CASSSSGLETQYF	TGTGCCAGCAGCTCCTCGGGGTTAGAGACCCAGTACTTC
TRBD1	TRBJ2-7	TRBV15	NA	CATSRDSTGLYEQYF	TGTGCCACCAGCAGAGATTCGACAGGGCTCTACGAGCAGTACTTC
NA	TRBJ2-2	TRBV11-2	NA	CASSLVTGAGELFF	TGTGCCAGCAGCTTAGTGACGGGGGCCGGGGAGCTGTTTTTT
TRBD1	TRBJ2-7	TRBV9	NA	CASSAGGNEQYF	TGTGCCAGCAGCGCAGGGGGCAACGAGCAGTACTTC
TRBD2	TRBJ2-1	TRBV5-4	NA	CASSSGGGDYNEQFF	TGTGCCAGCAGCTCCGGGGGAGGGGACTACAATGAGCAGTTCTTC
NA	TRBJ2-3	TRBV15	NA	CATSREGGATDTQYF	TGTGCCACCAGCAGAGAGGGGGGGGCCACAGATACGCAGTATTTT
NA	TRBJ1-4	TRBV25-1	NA	CASSDMGGRSPEKLFF	TGTGCCAGCAGTGATATGGGAGGCAGGAGCCCTGAAAAACTGTTTTTT
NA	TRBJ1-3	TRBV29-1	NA	CSVEDLGLIYF	TGCAGCGTTGAAGATCTGGGCCTAATATATTTT
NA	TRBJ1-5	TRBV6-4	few	CASAALSGGGPQHF	TGTGCCAGCGCCGCATTATCGGGTGGTGGGCCCCAGCATTTT
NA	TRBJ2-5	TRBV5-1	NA	CASSESIRGVKETQYF	TGCGCCAGCAGCGAGAGTATCAGGGGGGTTAAAGAGACCCAGTACTTC
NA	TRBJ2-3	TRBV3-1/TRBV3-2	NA	CASSQDLGPIQGTQYF	TGTGCCAGCAGCCAAGATCTGGGGCCGATTCAAGGAACGCAGTATTTT
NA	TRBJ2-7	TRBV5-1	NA	CASSLTGSSDEQYF	TGCGCCAGCAGCTTGACAGGATCCTCGGACGAGCAGTACTTC
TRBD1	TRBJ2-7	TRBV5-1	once	CASSLGQGVHEQYF	TGCGCCAGCAGCCTAGGACAGGGAGTTCACGAGCAGTACTTC
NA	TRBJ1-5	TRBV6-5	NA	CASSARQANQPQHF	TGTGCCAGCAGCGCCCGACAGGCTAATCAGCCCCAGCATTTT
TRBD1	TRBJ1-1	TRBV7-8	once	CASSRRDRVTEAFF	TGTGCCAGCAGCAGACGGGACAGAGTCACTGAAGCTTTCTTT
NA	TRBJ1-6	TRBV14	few	CASSLTGYSPLHF	TGTGCCAGCAGCCTAACAGGTTATTCACCCCTCCACTTT
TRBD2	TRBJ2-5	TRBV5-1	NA	CASQGLAGGPGETQYF	TGCGCCAGCCAAGGACTAGCGGGGGGGCCGGGGGAGACCCAGTACTTC
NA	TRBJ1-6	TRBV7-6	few	CASRRDSLNSPLHF	TGTGCCAGCAGGCGAGACAGCCTAAATTCACCCCTCCACTTT
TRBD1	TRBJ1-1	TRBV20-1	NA	CSASTQGATEAFF	TGCAGTGCTAGTACGCAGGGGGCCACTGAAGCTTTCTTT
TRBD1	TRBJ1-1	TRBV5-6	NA	CASSPSPGQGAPGAFF	TGTGCCAGCAGCCCAAGTCCGGGACAGGGGGCGCCGGGTGCTTTCTTT
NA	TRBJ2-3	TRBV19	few	CASSSRAGADTQYF	TGTGCCAGTAGTTCGAGGGCAGGAGCAGATACGCAGTATTTT
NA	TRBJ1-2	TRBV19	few	CASSRESQYGYTF	TGTGCCAGTAGCCGGGAAAGCCAGTATGGCTACACCTTC
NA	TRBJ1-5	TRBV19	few	CATRSTGNQPQHF	TGTGCCACCCGAAGTACGGGCAATCAGCCCCAGCATTTT
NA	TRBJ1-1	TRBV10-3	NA	CAISESSTGSLAEAFF	TGTGCCATCAGTGAGTCTAGTACAGGATCTCTTGCTGAAGCTTTCTTT
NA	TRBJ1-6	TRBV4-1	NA	CASSPYGFPRNSPLHF	TGCGCCAGCAGCCCATACGGCTTCCCGAGGAATTCACCCCTCCACTTT
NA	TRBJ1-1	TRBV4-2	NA	CASSQDDRGYTEAFF	TGTGCCAGCAGCCAAGATGATAGGGGCTACACTGAAGCTTTCTTT
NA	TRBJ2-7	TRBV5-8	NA	CASSLVGSVYEQYF	TGTGCCAGCAGCTTGGTTGGCTCAGTCTACGAGCAGTACTTC
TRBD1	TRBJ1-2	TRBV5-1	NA	CASSPGQVANYGYTF	TGCGCCAGCAGCCCGGGACAGGTAGCTAACTATGGCTACACCTTC
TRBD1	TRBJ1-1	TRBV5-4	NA	CASRPRDRDNTEAFF	TGTGCCAGCAGGCCTCGGGACAGGGACAACACTGAAGCTTTCTTT
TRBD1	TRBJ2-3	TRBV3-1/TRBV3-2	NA	CASSQDAQGAGTDTQYF	TGTGCCAGCAGCCAAGATGCCCAGGGGGCGGGCACAGATACGCAGTATTTT
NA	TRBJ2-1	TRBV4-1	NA	CASSYRPAPLSYNEQFF	TGCGCCAGCAGCTACAGACCAGCCCCCTTATCCTACAATGAGCAGTTCTTC
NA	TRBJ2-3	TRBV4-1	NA	CASSPAAAEKNTDTQYF	TGCGCCAGCAGCCCGGCGGCAGCCGAGAAAAACACAGATACGCAGTATTTT
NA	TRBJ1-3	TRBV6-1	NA	CASSEGRSSGNTIYF	TGTGCCAGCAGTGAAGGTCGGAGCTCTGGAAACACCATATATTTT
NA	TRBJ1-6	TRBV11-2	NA	CASSLGTYPGDSPLHF	TGTGCCAGCAGCTTAGGGACGTACCCCGGGGATTCACCCCTCCACTTT
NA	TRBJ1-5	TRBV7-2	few	CASSLATGGRPQHF	TGTGCCAGCAGCTTAGCCACAGGTGGTAGGCCCCAGCATTTT
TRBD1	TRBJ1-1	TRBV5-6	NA	CASSFGQGNLEAFF	TGTGCCAGCAGCTTCGGACAGGGGAATTTAGAAGCTTTCTTT
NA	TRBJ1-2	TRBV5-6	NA	CASSSYRDRTANYGYTF	TGTGCCAGCAGCTCTTATCGAGACAGGACTGCTAACTATGGCTACACCTTC
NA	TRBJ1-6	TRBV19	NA	CASSTTTGNDSPLHF	TGTGCCAGTAGTACAACTACAGGGAACGACTCACCCCTCCACTTT
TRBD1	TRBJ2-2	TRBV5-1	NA	CASSFRTGATGELFF	TGCGCCAGCAGCTTTCGGACAGGGGCAACCGGGGAGCTGTTTTTT